These 27 T cell receptor beta chains were all obtained from the same sample, sequenced in a study of T cells in Graves' hyperthyroidism and ophthalmopathy. Using RNA transcripts as the source, TCR beta CDR3 regions were amplified. The HTBI primer set was used in a first-round RT-PCR of the TCR CDR3. TCRdb re-derived calls from the multiplex PCR reads in MiXCR, one entry per CDR3 protein. Altogether a few hundred thousand distinct CDR3 sequences are present, approximately 14% being singletons, with the ten largest covering 25% to 35%. Sequencing was performed on blood. These receptors all come from a young woman with Graves' hyperthyroidism that later progressed to Graves' ophthalmopathy.

In this sample, this clonotype turned up many times. V usage is TRBV2 and J usage is TRBJ2-7; D gene uncertain. The CDR3 is made up of 17 amino acids. Germline values: CDR1 SNHLY, CDR2 FYNNEI. Trimming shortened V by 5 bases and J by 0 bases, and 20 bases separated the two germline ends. CDR3 DNA sequence: TGTGCCAGCAGTTCCAGGTGGGGTAGGTTTAGCTCCTACGAGCAGTACTTC. Amino acids: CASSSRWGRFSSYEQYF.

This clonotype was seen a handful of times. This chain joins TRBV5-6 and TRBJ2-5; TRBD2 aligns across 12 bases. From germline, CDR1 is SGHDT and CDR2 YYEEEE. Trimming cost V 3 bases and J 4 bases; bases outside gene matches: 4. CDR3 length: 15 amino acids. This chain's CDR3 is CASSSRTSGIETQYF. In DNA, the CDR3 is TGTGCCAGCAGCTCTCGGACTAGCGGGATAGAGACCCAGTACTTC.

This clonotype appeared many times. The rearrangement links TRBV2 to TRBJ2-7; TRBD2 matches at 11 bases. This CDR3 has 14 residues. Germline CDR1 reads SNHLY; CDR2 reads FYNNEI. V was pared by 6 bases and J by 4 bases, with 5 bases of the junction left unmatched. The CDR3 nucleotides read TGTGCCAGCAGCAAGACTAGCGGGATATACGAGCAGTACTTC. Its translation is CASSKTSGIYEQYF.

The chain joins TRBV6-2 or TRBV6-3 to TRBJ2-7; 13 nucleotides match TRBD2. The J call is doubtful: the DNA matches TRBJ2-1 better. CDR1 and CDR2 (germline): MNHEY, SVGEGT. The CDR3 is 17 residues long. The CDR3 DNA reads as TGTGCCAGCAGTTCTTGGACTAGCGGGAGAGTTTCCTATGAGCAGTTCTTC. Its protein product is CASSSWTSGRVSYEQFF.

This clonotype was seen at least ten times. This rearrangement joins TRBV7-8 to TRBJ2-2, with D unclear. The length of the CDR3 is 11 residues. Germline V lookup: CDR1 SGHVS, CDR2 FQNEAQ. Trimming shortened V by 2 bases and J by 7 bases, and 2 bases separated the two germline ends. CDR3 residues: CASSLIGELFF. The CDR3 DNA sequence: TGTGCCAGCAGCTTAATCGGGGAGCTGTTTTTT.

This clonotype was counted between two and nine times. J is TRBJ2-7 and V is TRBV13; 12 nucleotides line up with TRBD1. There are 15 residues in the CDR3. The germline V gene encodes CDR1 PRHDT and CDR2 FYEKMQ (reference sequence). The ends lost 5 bases at V and 5 bases at J; junction bases unmatched: 7. The CDR3 sequence is CASSTTGTGGDEQYF. CDR3 in DNA: TGTGCCAGCAGCACCACCGGGACAGGGGGCGACGAGCAGTACTTC.

The chain joins TRBV11-2 to TRBJ1-4, with TRBD1 as a possible D gene (6 bases). V lost 3 bases and J 8 bases, leaving 19 bases between the germline ends. The CDR3 totals 16 residues. Per the germline V gene, CDR1 is SGHAT and CDR2 is FQNNGV. The DNA of the CDR3 is TGTGCCAGCAGCTTGCGACAGGTCGTTGGTGTGGAAAAACTGTTTTTT. This gives the protein CASSLRQVVGVEKLFF.

This clonotype was recorded many times. V gene TRBV3-1 combines with J gene TRBJ2-3; no definite D call. CDR3 length: 14 amino acids. The germline CDR1 and CDR2 sequences are LGHDT and YNNKEL (reference sequence). The V end lost 4 bases, the J end lost 2 bases, and 10 bases lay between the germline ends. The chain's CDR3 is CASSRGPNTDTQYF. The DNA for the CDR3 is TGTGCCAGCAGCCGAGGACCTAACACAGATACGCAGTATTTT.

A few counts support this clonotype. J is TRBJ1-6 and V is TRBV25-1; D unclear. Germline assignment: CDR1 MGHDK and CDR2 SYGVNS. The CDR3 runs 13 residues. V dropped 2 bases and J dropped 5 bases, with 4 bases sitting between them. CDR3 in amino acids: CASSEGNNSPLHF. The CDR3 DNA reads as TGTGCCAGCAGTGAAGGCAATAATTCACCCCTCCACTTT.

The chain couples TRBV20-1 to TRBJ1-5; D remains unclear. Germline assignment: CDR1 DFQATT and CDR2 SNEGSKA (reference sequence). V lost 3 bases and J 1 base, leaving 16 bases between the germline ends. The CDR3 length is 16 residues. Written as DNA, the CDR3 is TGCAGTGCTAGGAAGGTAGGATATGGAAGCAATCAGCCCCAGCATTTT. It translates to CSARKVGYGSNQPQHF.

V usage is TRBV29-1 and J usage is TRBJ1-2; 8 bases fit TRBD1. From germline, CDR1 is SQVTM and CDR2 ANQGSEA. V shed 4 bases and J 8 bases; nucleotides not matched to a gene: 6. This CDR3 is built from 12 residues. The DNA for the CDR3 is TGCAGCGTTGTTTCGGGACAGGTGGGCTACACCTTC. This gives the protein CSVVSGQVGYTF.

This clonotype appeared many times. The chain employs TRBV20-1 and TRBJ2-2, with 8 bases matching TRBD2. V was clipped by 1 base and J by 0 bases; unmatched bases: 1. Looked up from germline, CDR1 is DFQATT and CDR2 is SNEGSKA (reference sequence). This CDR3 contains 15 residues. The CDR3 spells CSARVAGSNTGELFF. CDR3 DNA sequence: TGCAGTGCTAGAGTAGCGGGATCGAACACCGGGGAGCTGTTTTTT.

The V gene is TRBV4-1, the J gene TRBJ1-2; D remains unclear. This CDR3 is 15 amino acids long. V was clipped by 0 bases and J by 8 bases, with 16 bases between them. Germline CDR1 MGHRA, CDR2 YSYEKL. The CDR3: CASSQDWPRTGGYTF. CDR3 nucleotides: TGCGCCAGCAGCCAAGATTGGCCGCGGACTGGAGGCTACACCTTC.

The chain combines TRBV7-9 with TRBJ2-2; D is ambiguous. The CDR3 runs 15 residues. Per the germline V gene, CDR1 is SEHNR and CDR2 is FQNEAQ (reference sequence). With 4 bases removed from V and 6 bases from J, the gap between germline ends came to 15 bases. CDR3 loop: CASSSSVDSAGELFF. The CDR3 DNA reads TGTGCCAGCAGCTCGAGCGTAGATTCTGCCGGGGAGCTGTTTTTT.

This clonotype is labeled medium-sized. The chain carries TRBV2 and TRBJ2-7, with a tentative D call TRBD1 (5 bases). Trimming cost V 0 bases and J 0 bases, with 18 bases left between them. From germline, CDR1 is SNHLY and CDR2 FYNNEI. The CDR3 covers 18 residues. CDR3 protein: CASSEATNIRVHSYEQYF. CDR3 sequence (DNA): TGTGCCAGCAGTGAAGCGACGAATATCAGGGTGCACTCCTACGAGCAGTACTTC.

This clonotype was seen many times. V gene TRBV29-1 combines with J gene TRBJ2-7; tentatively, D is TRBD2 (6 bases). The CDR3 runs 13 residues. CDR1 is SQVTM and CDR2 is ANQGSEA in the germline V gene. V was cut by 6 bases and J by 7 bases, with 19 bases left in between. CDR3 sequence (DNA): TGCAGCGTAGAGGACACGGTAGGGAGGGAGCAGTACTTC. Translation gives CSVEDTVGREQYF.

V and J are TRBV5-1 and TRBJ1-2; D gene ambiguous. This CDR3 contains 15 residues. Deletions cut 4 bases from V and 1 base from J, with 14 bases between. Germline values: CDR1 SGHRS, CDR2 YFSETQ. The CDR3 here is CASSPGSILNYGYTF. CDR3 nucleotides: TGCGCCAGCAGCCCGGGGAGTATCCTTAACTATGGCTACACCTTC.

This clonotype was detected only a few times. This chain connects TRBV7-9 to TRBJ2-7; D might be TRBD1 (6 bases). CDR1 and CDR2 (germline): SEHNR, FQNEAQ (reference sequence). V was trimmed by 4 bases and J by 3 bases, leaving 13 bases between them. The CDR3 consists of 14 residues. The CDR3 DNA follows: TGTGCCAGCAGCTCAGTAGGGGGTTTCTACGAGCAGTACTTC. Residues: CASSSVGGFYEQYF.

In this sample, this clonotype turned up many times. In DNA, the CDR3 is TGTGCCAGCAGTGAAAGCCATAGGGGGGAGACCCAGTACTTC. As protein: CASSESHRGETQYF. This rearrangement joins TRBV2 to TRBJ2-5; D is perhaps TRBD1 (6 bases). CDR1 is SNHLY, CDR2 FYNNEI, per germline. Trimming took 2 bases from V and 5 from J, leaving 12 bases between them. The CDR3 length is 14 residues.

This clonotype was counted only a few times. V is TRBV6-1 and J is TRBJ1-2; 7 nucleotides align to TRBD1. In germline, CDR1 is MNHNS, CDR2 SASEGT. The CDR3 length is 19 residues. V lost 5 bases to trimming and J lost 0 bases; unmatched junction nucleotides: 18. Written as DNA, the CDR3 is TGTGCCAGCAGTTCATACCCCGGACAGGCTTCCTCAGCTAACTATGGCTACACCTTC. Its translation: CASSSYPGQASSANYGYTF.

This clonotype came up many times. This sequence joins TRBV28 and TRBJ2-7, with D hard to call. The CDR3 loop spans 13 amino acids. V was clipped by 7 bases and J by 0 bases, with 10 bases between them. The germline CDR1 and CDR2 sequences are MDHEN and SYDVKM. The CDR3 here is CASTPSDSYEQYF. CDR3 bases: TGTGCCAGCACCCCTTCCGACTCCTACGAGCAGTACTTC.

This clonotype appeared many times. This chain links TRBV12-3 or TRBV12-4 with TRBJ1-2; the match to TRBD1 covers 9 bases. With 1 base clipped from V and 6 bases from J, the junction kept 0 bases outside the gene matches. This CDR3 region has 13 residues. This CDR3 is CASSLDRGHGYTF. The CDR3 DNA reads TGTGCCAGCAGTTTAGACAGGGGGCATGGCTACACCTTC.

The chain recombines TRBV6-5 with TRBJ1-1; no firm D call. V lost 0 bases, J lost 1 base, and 6 bases lay in between. Germline V gene data show CDR1 as MNHEY and CDR2 as SVGAGI. The CDR3 covers 14 residues. The DNA for the CDR3 is TGTGCCAGCAGTTACTCGCCCCAGAACACTGAAGCTTTCTTT. Its protein product is CASSYSPQNTEAFF.

In this sample, this clonotype turned up many times. V is TRBV29-1 and J is TRBJ2-5, with TRBD2 identical over 7 bases. The CDR3 covers 14 residues. J gave up 1 base and V 0 bases, and 2 bases lay outside the gene matches. The V gene's germline CDR1 is SQVTM and CDR2 ANQGSEA. In DNA form, the CDR3 reads TGCAGCGTTGAAGAGGGACTAAGCCAAGAGACCCAGTACTTC. Amino acids: CSVEEGLSQETQYF.

At least ten counts were recorded for this clonotype. J is TRBJ2-3 and V is TRBV12-3 or TRBV12-4, with D possibly TRBD1 on 5 matching bases. The CDR3 loop spans 14 amino acids. The V and J ends lost 3 bases and 6 bases respectively, with 13 bases between them. The CDR3 region is CASSFSQGGDTQYF. In DNA, the CDR3 is TGTGCCAGCAGTTTCTCCCAGGGTGGGGATACGCAGTATTTT.

This clonotype was detected ten times or more. V and J are TRBV7-3 and TRBJ1-4; weak D call: TRBD1 (6 bases). Germline values: CDR1 SGHTA, CDR2 FQGTGA. The CDR3 runs 18 residues. V dropped 0 bases and J dropped 0 bases, with 14 bases sitting between them. The CDR3 protein is CASSLTLGTPATNEKLFF. The CDR3 DNA reads TGTGCCAGCAGCTTAACTTTGGGGACACCTGCAACTAATGAAAAACTGTTTTTT.

This clonotype was found a few times. The chain recombines TRBV6-6 with TRBJ2-1; D assignment may be TRBD1 or TRBD2 (5 bases each). The germline V gene encodes CDR1 MNHNY and CDR2 SVGAGI (reference sequence). This CDR3 spans 15 amino acids. The ends were cut back, 0 bases at V and 1 base at J, with 7 bases in the middle. The CDR3 loop reads CASSYSGESYNEQFF. CDR3 nucleotides: TGTGCCAGCAGTTACTCGGGGGAGTCCTACAATGAGCAGTTCTTC.